The subject of this entry is one T cell receptor beta chain. The assay was immunoSEQ multiplex PCR, and TCRdb's table has in-frame clones only and misses some. In the table there are tens of thousands of clones, more than 90% of which are singletons. The CDR3 has 12 amino acids. V lost 4 bases, J lost 11 bases, and 14 bases lay in between. Germline CDR1 and CDR2: SNHLY and FYNNEI. This sample stems from a study of T cell changes during pregnancy in multiple sclerosis. The receptor was isolated from a female donor with multiple sclerosis, enrolled in a pregnancy study. The chain links TRBV2 to TRBJ1-1, with D maybe TRBD1 (6 bases). Source: CD4+ T cells from peripheral blood mononuclear cells, taken in the second trimester of pregnancy. The CDR3 sequence is CASSGTGGAAFF. The CDR3 DNA sequence: TGTGCCAGCAGTGGAACGGGGGGCGCGGCTTTCTTT.